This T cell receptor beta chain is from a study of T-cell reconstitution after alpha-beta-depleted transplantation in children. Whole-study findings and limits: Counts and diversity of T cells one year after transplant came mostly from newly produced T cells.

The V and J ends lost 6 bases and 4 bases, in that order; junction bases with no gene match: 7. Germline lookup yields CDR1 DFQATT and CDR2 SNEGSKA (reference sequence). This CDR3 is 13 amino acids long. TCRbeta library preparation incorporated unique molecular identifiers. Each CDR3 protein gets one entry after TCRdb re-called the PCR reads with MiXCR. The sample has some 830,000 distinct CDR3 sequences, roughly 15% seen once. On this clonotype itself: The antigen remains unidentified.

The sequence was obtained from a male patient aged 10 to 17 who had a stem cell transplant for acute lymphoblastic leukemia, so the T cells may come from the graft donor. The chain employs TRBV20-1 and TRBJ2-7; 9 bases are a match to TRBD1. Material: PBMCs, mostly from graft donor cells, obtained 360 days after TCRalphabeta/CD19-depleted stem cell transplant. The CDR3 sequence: CSASGTGNYEQYF. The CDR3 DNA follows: TGCAGTGCCTCCGGGACAGGGAATTACGAGCAGTACTTC.